Listed here is a single T cell receptor (beta chain). Its antigen is currently not known. No quality values exist for individual bases; no much larger clone is one base distant. The sample belongs to a study of PD-1 blockade in classical Hodgkin lymphoma (dated by TCRdb to 2019 to 2021). The study in broad terms: Nivolumab dosing was 3 mg/kg intravenously every 2 weeks, continuing until either disease progression or unacceptable toxicity. The study used TCR beta sequencing and CyTOF to define a peripheral blood immune signature of response to PD-1 blockade in classical Hodgkin lymphoma. Beyond this particular receptor, the publication reports: A significant rise by C4D1 was seen in CD4+ but not CD8+ TCR diversity (p=0.0027 vs p=0.16), with the rise being most apparent in complete responders (p=0.02). Only a single clinical trial cohort was studied, and what caused the repertoire differences, possibly disease activity or prior therapy, remained undefined. Baseline TCR diversity was reported to be lower in newly diagnosed patients than in healthy donors, and even lower in relapsed/refractory patients. Lower diversity was seen in patients whose nivolumab began less than 1 year after ASCT, and these patients were left out of later analyses so that immune reconstitution would not confound the results. Among trial patients, those achieving complete response had baseline diversity similar to that of newly diagnosed patients, while diversity was significantly lower in partial responders and progressors.

The Qiagen DNeasy kit was used to extract genomic DNA both from unsorted PBMCs and from the negatively selected CD4+ and CD8+ fractions. Amplification of TCR beta CDR3 regions was done by immunoSEQ multiplex PCR with primers that anneal to V and J segments. A synthetic immune receptor repertoire was used to minimize amplification bias, and any residual bias was removed computationally once sequencing was done. As for how the authors treated the data: Repertoire diversity was quantified as the Shannon entropy index using custom Python scripts. Unsorted, CD4+ and CD8+ repertoires were analyzed separately, except in combined analyses where CD4+ and CD8+ sequences were merged in silico. Clonal expansion was defined as at least a 2-fold frequency increase after treatment relative to C1D1, with a pseudocount of 0.5 for undetected baseline clones. Singleton clones were defined as clones with 0 or 1 copy at C1D1, and non-singleton clones were defined as clones with 2 or more copies. By matching protein sequences in sorted samples from the same patient, clones expanded in unsorted samples were annotated as CD4+, CD8+ or unknown. Wilcoxon tests were applied to paired samples to test diversity changes from C1D1 to C4D1. TCRdb holds this immuneACCESS table with in-frame rearrangements only. Some clones are missing; in checked studies, unresolved V genes explain under half, and the rest has no known cause. V and J calls and clone size are as listed in that table; D and trimming were resolved from the DNA. A total of tens of thousands of clones appear in this sample, roughly 86% of them only once. 22% of the sample lies in the top ten.

The CDR3 covers 15 residues, taking in both the cysteine and the phenylalanine. The entry retains the CDR3 DNA only, 45 bases that are in frame from base 1. V loses 2 bases at its end and J loses 8 bases; junction bases beyond the gene matches: 9. CDR1 and CDR2 were assigned from the germline V gene (reference sequence) as GTSNPN and SVGIG. The time point label here, explained by the study, means: cycle 4 day 1 (C4D1), after six to seven weeks of nivolumab. Every trial patient had relapsed following autologous stem cell transplantation, and prior brentuximab vedotin exposure was what differed among cohorts A, B and C. The trial cohort was composed of 56 patients with relapsed/refractory classical Hodgkin lymphoma, for whom complete response, partial response or progressive disease was recorded as best overall response. Single-agent nivolumab was administered to trial patients in the multi-cohort phase II CheckMate 205 trial. An independent review committee assessed best overall response by applying the 2007 International Working Group response criteria. Trial PBMCs were collected just before the start of nivolumab (C1D1) and during therapy at cycle 2 day 1 and cycle 4 day 1. Peripheral blood was collected in 8 mL Vacutainer Cell Preparation Tubes, from which PBMCs were isolated by centrifugation and then cryopreserved.

The specimen was peripheral blood mononuclear cells (PBMCs), collected before the fourth cycle of nivolumab. The rearrangement combines TRBV30 with TRBJ2-3; TRBD2 matches 11 bases in the middle. The receptor was isolated from a human donor with classical Hodgkin lymphoma. The CDR3 reads as follows: CAWSTLAGGQGTQYF. The nucleotide sequence is given as TGTGCCTGGAGTACCCTAGCGGGGGGCCAGGGTACGCAGTATTTT. Beyond the CDR3, the reference TRBV30 and TRBJ2-3 genes provide the residues; the full variable domain reads: SQTIHQWPATLVQPVGSPLSLECTVEGTSNPNLYWYRQAAGRGLQLLFYSVGIGQISSEVPQNLSASRPQDRQFILSSKKLLLSDSGFYLCAWSTLAGGQGTQYFGPGTRLTVL.